This TCR beta chain derives from a study of read filtering for tumor transcriptome and immune sequencing. Study details: TCR-mapped reads were about 3.5 to 10.27 million with IR-seq versus about 75 to 1,400 with RNA-seq.

The table lists this clonotype with many counts. The antigen remains undetermined. Study outcomes and limitations: The CD138-negative fraction was mixed bone marrow immune cells, not pure T cells.

Molecular barcoded adaptors covering alpha/delta and beta/gamma chains were used on 400 ng RNA. TCRdb called the reads again in MiXCR, with one record for every CDR3 protein. The sample carries about 39,000 distinct CDR3 sequences, more than 13% recorded once. CDR1 SGHRS and CDR2 YFSETQ come from the germline V gene. Unmatched junction bases numbered 8, after V lost 0 bases and J lost 3 bases. There are 17 residues in the CDR3. The source is a donor at least 40 years old with multiple myeloma. The chain uses TRBV5-1 and TRBJ2-3, with TRBD2 matching 9 bases. The source material was a population of CD138-negative cells sorted from bone marrow. The CDR3 DNA sequence: TGCGCCAGCAGCTTGGGTTTTAGCGGGAGAGCAACAGATACGCAGTATTTT. This gives the protein CASSLGFSGRATDTQYF.